One and the same sample provided the 14 T cell receptor beta chains below, sequenced in a study of blood T cell repertoires in COVID-19. Generated by immunoSEQ multiplex PCR, the TCRdb table keeps only in-frame clones and is missing some. The sample has about 20,000 clones, approximately 88% seen once. The specimen was peripheral blood. These receptors originate from a human donor in a cohort sampled during active COVID-19.

The chain is built from TRBV24-1 and TRBJ2-1; 8 bases fit TRBD2. The CDR3 runs to 15 residues. J gave up 4 bases and V 4 bases, and 5 bases lay outside the gene matches. Germline V gene data show CDR1 as KGHDR and CDR2 as SFDVKD. CDR3 residues: CATSETLAGYNEQFF. DNA of the CDR3: TGTGCCACCAGTGAGACTCTAGCGGGTTACAATGAGCAGTTCTTC.

The chain has TRBV6-5 and TRBJ2-7, with 7 bases lining up with TRBD2. J lost 2 bases, V lost 6 bases, and 4 bases had no gene match. The CDR3 is 13 residues long. The germline V gene has CDR1 MNHEY and CDR2 SVGAGI. CDR3 residues: CASRGGFPYEQYF. The CDR3 coding sequence is TGTGCCAGCAGGGGGGGGTTCCCCTACGAGCAGTACTTC.

This sequence joins TRBV6-5 and TRBJ2-7, with a possible D match to TRBD2 (6 bases). The CDR3 consists of 14 residues. CDR1 and CDR2 (germline): MNHEY, SVGAGI. Trimming removed 5 bases from V and 0 bases from J, with 11 bases in between. The CDR3 reads CASSLDGSSYEQYF. CDR3 nucleotides: TGTGCCAGCAGTCTGGACGGGAGCTCCTACGAGCAGTACTTC.

The chain recombines TRBV5-1 with TRBJ2-1; possibly TRBD1 for D (7 bases). The CDR3 is made up of 16 amino acids. In germline, CDR1 is SGHRS, CDR2 YFSETQ. With 2 bases removed from V and 2 bases from J, the gap between germline ends came to 14 bases. The CDR3: CASSLGGGITYNEQFF. The CDR3 nucleotides are TGCGCCAGCAGCTTAGGGGGCGGGATTACCTACAATGAGCAGTTCTTC.

This chain connects TRBV4-2 to TRBJ2-1, with 10 bases that match TRBD2. The V segment lost 4 bases and the J segment 8 bases; nucleotides outside the gene matches: 11. CDR1 and CDR2 from the germline V gene are LGHNA and YNFKEQ. This CDR3 has 16 amino acids. The CDR3 sequence: CASSLAASGSSHEQFF. In DNA, the CDR3 is TGTGCCAGCAGCCTCGCGGCTAGCGGGAGTTCCCATGAGCAGTTCTTC.

The chain couples TRBV4-1 to TRBJ2-7; tentatively, D is TRBD2 (7 bases). The V end was cut by 2 bases, the J end by 2 bases, with 13 bases between. CDR3 length: 15 amino acids. CDR1 and CDR2 (germline): MGHRA, YSYEKL. The CDR3 DNA is TGCGCCAGCAGCCAACGGGGCGGGGGCCCCTACGAGCAGTACTTC. It encodes CASSQRGGGPYEQYF.

This chain joins TRBV5-6 and TRBJ1-2; D not resolved. The V end lost 2 bases, the J end lost 2 bases, and 13 bases lay between the germline ends. Germline assignment: CDR1 SGHDT and CDR2 YYEEEE. The length of the CDR3 is 15 residues. CDR3 sequence: CASSFRSWENYGYTF. CDR3 DNA sequence: TGTGCCAGCAGCTTCAGGAGTTGGGAGAACTATGGCTACACCTTC.

CDR3 DNA: TGTGCCAGCAGCCCAGGACTAGCGCTAGCAGATACGCAGTATTTT. It encodes CASSPGLALADTQYF. This chain connects TRBV7-9 to TRBJ2-3; 9 bases are shared with TRBD2. After removal of 5 bases from V and 4 bases from J, the junction contained 7 bases not matched to a gene. This CDR3 is built from 15 residues. Germline lookup yields CDR1 SEHNR and CDR2 FQNEAQ (reference sequence).

The chain joins TRBV6-5 to TRBJ2-1; weak D call: TRBD2 (5 bases). Germline CDR1 is MNHEY and CDR2 is SVGAGI. V gave up 0 bases and J gave up 5 bases, with 14 bases separating them. The CDR3 is made up of 16 amino acids. The CDR3 sequence: CASSYSTRVGHNEQFF. For the CDR3, the DNA is TGTGCCAGCAGTTACTCGACGAGGGTAGGCCACAATGAGCAGTTCTTC.

J is TRBJ2-7 and V is TRBV5-8, with D perhaps matching TRBD1 (5 bases). The CDR3 is made up of 15 amino acids. V was clipped by 0 bases and J by 0 bases, with 10 bases between them. In germline, CDR1 is SGHTS, CDR2 YDEGEE. The CDR3 coding sequence is TGTGCCAGCAGCTTGGTGACAGCGAGCTCCTACGAGCAGTACTTC. Translated: CASSLVTASSYEQYF.

This clone was detected only once. J is TRBJ2-7 and V is TRBV5-1; the D gene is possibly TRBD1 (5 bases). V lost 0 bases, J lost 5 bases, and 6 bases lay in between. Germline V gives CDR1 SGHRS, CDR2 YFSETQ. This CDR3 contains 12 residues. The CDR3 protein is CASSLAGNEQYF. DNA for the CDR3: TGCGCCAGCAGCTTGGCAGGGAACGAGCAGTACTTC.

This chain uses TRBV19 with TRBJ1-1; the D gene is possibly TRBD1 (5 bases). In germline, CDR1 is LNHDA, CDR2 SQIVND (reference sequence). The V gene lost 5 bases and the J gene lost 1 base, with 14 bases spanning the gap. CDR3 length: 15 amino acids. CDR3 protein: CASSAAGGKNTEAFF. Here the CDR3 DNA reads TGTGCCAGTAGTGCCGCGGGGGGTAAGAACACTGAAGCTTTCTTT.

The chain combines TRBV4-1 with TRBJ2-6; a possible D gene is TRBD1 (6 bases). This CDR3 has 15 residues. Germline CDR1 reads MGHRA; CDR2 reads YSYEKL. V lost 5 bases and J lost 2, with 10 bases in between. This chain's CDR3 is CASSSRGAGANVLTF. CDR3 nucleotide sequence: TGCGCCAGCAGCTCCAGGGGCGCTGGGGCCAACGTCCTGACTTTC.

This clone has just a few counts. The rearrangement uses TRBV15 and TRBJ1-4; 9 bases align to TRBD1. Germline loops: CDR1 LNHNV, CDR2 YYDKDF (reference sequence). Trimming took 5 bases from V and 7 from J; bases not matched to a gene: 8. This CDR3 region has 15 residues. The CDR3 DNA sequence: TGTGCCACCAGCCCCATGGGGACAGGGACTGAAAAACTGTTTTTT. It yields the protein CATSPMGTGTEKLFF.